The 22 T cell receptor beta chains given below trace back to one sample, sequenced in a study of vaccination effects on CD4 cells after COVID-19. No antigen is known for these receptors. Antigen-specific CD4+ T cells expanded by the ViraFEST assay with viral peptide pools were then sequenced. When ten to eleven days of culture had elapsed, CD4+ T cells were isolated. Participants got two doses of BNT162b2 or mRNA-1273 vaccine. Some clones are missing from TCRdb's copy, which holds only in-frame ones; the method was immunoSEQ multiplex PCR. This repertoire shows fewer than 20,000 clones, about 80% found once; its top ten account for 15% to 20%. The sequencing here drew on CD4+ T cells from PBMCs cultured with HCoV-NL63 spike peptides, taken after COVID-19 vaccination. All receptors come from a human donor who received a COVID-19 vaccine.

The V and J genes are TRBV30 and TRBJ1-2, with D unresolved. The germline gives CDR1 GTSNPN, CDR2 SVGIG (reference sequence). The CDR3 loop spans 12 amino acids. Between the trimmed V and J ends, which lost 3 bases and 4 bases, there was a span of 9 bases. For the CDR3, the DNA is TGTGCCTGGAGAGGCCAGCCCTATGGCTACACCTTC. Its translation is CAWRGQPYGYTF.

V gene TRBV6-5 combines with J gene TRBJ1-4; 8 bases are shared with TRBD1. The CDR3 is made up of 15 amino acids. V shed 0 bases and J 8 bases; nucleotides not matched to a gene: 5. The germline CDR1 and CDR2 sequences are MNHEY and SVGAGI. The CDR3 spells CASSYSDRASEKLFF. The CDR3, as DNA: TGTGCCAGCAGTTACTCGGACAGGGCGTCAGAAAAACTGTTTTTT.

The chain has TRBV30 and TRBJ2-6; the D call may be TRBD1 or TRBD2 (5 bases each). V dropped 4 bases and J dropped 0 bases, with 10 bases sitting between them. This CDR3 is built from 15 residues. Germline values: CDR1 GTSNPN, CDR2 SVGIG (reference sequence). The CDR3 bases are TGTGCCTGGACCGCAGGGAGCTCTGGGGCCAACGTCCTGACTTTC. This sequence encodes CAWTAGSSGANVLTF.

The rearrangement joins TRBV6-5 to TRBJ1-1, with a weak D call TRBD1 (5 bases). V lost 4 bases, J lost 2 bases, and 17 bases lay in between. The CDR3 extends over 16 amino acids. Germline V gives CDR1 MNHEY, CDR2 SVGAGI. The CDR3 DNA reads TGTGCCAGCAGTTTACTGGGGGGTCCCCGAAACACTGAAGCTTTCTTT. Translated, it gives CASSLLGGPRNTEAFF.

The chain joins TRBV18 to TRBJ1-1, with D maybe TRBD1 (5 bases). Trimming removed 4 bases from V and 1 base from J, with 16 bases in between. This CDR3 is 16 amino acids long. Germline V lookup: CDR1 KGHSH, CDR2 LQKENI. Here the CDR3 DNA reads TGTGCCAGCTCACAAAGTATTGTGGGGGGGAACACTGAAGCTTTCTTT. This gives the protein CASSQSIVGGNTEAFF.

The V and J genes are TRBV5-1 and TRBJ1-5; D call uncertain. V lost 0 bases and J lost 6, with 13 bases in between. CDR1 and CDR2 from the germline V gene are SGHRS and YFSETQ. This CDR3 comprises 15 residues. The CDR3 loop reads CASSLEFAKGQPQHF. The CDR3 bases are TGCGCCAGCAGCTTGGAATTTGCGAAGGGTCAGCCCCAGCATTTT.

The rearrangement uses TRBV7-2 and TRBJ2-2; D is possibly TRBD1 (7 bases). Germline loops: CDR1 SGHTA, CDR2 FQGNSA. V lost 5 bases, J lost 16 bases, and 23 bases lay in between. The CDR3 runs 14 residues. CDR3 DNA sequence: TGTGCCAGCAGCGAAGGGGGACTCAGGGGGGTGTCGTTTTTT. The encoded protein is CASSEGGLRGVSFF.

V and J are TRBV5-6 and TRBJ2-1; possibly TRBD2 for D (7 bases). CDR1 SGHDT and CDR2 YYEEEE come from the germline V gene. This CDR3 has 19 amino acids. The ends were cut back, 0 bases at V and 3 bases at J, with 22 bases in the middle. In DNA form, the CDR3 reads TGTGCCAGCAGCTTGGCGGCAAGGGGGGGGAGTTGGGACTACAATGAGCAGTTCTTC. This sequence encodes CASSLAARGGSWDYNEQFF.

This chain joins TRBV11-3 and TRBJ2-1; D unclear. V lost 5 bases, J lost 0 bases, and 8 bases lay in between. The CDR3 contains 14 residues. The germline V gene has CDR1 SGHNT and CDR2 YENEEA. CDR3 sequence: CASSHRSSYNEQFF. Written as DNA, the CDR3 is TGTGCCAGCAGCCACAGAAGCTCCTACAATGAGCAGTTCTTC.

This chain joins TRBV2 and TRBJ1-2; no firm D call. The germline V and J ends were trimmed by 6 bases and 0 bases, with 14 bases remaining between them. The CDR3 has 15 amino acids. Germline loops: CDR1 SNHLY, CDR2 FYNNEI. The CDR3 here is CASRETAGTNYGYTF. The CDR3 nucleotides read TGTGCCAGCAGGGAGACCGCCGGGACTAACTATGGCTACACCTTC.

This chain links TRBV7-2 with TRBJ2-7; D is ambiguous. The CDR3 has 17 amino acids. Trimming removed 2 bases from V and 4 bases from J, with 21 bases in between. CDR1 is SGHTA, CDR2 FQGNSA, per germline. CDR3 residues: CASSLSFGTNSPYEQYF. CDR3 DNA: TGTGCCAGCAGCTTATCTTTTGGCACAAATTCTCCTTACGAGCAGTACTTC.

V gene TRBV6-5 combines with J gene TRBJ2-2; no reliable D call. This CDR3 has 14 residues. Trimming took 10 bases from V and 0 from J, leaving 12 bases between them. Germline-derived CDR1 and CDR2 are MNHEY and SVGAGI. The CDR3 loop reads CATAGYPNTGELFF. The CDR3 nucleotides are TGTGCCACCGCCGGGTACCCGAACACCGGGGAGCTGTTTTTT.

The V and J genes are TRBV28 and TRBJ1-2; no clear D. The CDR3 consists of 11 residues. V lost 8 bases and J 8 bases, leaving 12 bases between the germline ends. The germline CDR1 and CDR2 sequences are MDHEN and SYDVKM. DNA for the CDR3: TGTGCCAGCTTCTCGCGCGGCGGCTACACCTTC. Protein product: CASFSRGGYTF.

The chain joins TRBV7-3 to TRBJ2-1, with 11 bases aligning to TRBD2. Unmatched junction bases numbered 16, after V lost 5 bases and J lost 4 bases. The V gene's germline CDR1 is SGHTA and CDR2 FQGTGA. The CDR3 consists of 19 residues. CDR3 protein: CASSIRARLAGLKYNEQFF. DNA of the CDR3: TGTGCCAGCAGCATCCGGGCGAGACTAGCGGGGTTAAAATACAATGAGCAGTTCTTC.

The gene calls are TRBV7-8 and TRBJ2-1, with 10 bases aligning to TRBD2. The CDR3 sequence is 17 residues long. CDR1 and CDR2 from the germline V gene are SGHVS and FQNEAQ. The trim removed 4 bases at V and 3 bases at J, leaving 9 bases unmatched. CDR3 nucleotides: TGTGCCAGCAGCTCCCGGGGGCTAGCGGGAGTCTACAATGAGCAGTTCTTC. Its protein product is CASSSRGLAGVYNEQFF.

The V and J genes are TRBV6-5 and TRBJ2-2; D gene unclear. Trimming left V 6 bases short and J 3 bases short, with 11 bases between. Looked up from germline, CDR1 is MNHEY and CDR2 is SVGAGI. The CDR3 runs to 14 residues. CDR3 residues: CASRKGLYTGELFF. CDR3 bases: TGTGCCAGCAGAAAAGGGCTTTACACCGGGGAGCTGTTTTTT.

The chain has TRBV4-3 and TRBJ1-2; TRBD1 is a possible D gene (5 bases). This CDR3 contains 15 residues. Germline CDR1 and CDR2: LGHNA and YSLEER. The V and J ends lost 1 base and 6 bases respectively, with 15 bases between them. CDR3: CASSQVGRVLNGYTF. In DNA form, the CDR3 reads TGCGCCAGCAGCCAAGTAGGCAGGGTGTTGAATGGCTACACCTTC.

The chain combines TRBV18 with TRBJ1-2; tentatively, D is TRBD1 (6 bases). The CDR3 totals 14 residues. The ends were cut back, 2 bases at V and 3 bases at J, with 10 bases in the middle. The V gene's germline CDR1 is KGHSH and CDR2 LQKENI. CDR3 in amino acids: CASSPTRGDYGYTF. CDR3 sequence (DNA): TGTGCCAGCTCACCAACCAGGGGAGACTATGGCTACACCTTC.

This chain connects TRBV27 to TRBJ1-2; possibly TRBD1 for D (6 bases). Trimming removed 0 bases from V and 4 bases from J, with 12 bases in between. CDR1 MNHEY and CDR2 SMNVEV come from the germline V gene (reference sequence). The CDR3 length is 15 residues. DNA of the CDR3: TGTGCCAGCAGTTTATCCCCACAGGGATCCTATGGCTACACCTTC. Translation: CASSLSPQGSYGYTF.

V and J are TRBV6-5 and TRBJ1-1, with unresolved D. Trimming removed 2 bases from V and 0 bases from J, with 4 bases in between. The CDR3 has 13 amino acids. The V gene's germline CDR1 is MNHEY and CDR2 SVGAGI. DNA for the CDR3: TGTGCCAGCAGTTACCGAGTGAACACTGAAGCTTTCTTT. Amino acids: CASSYRVNTEAFF.

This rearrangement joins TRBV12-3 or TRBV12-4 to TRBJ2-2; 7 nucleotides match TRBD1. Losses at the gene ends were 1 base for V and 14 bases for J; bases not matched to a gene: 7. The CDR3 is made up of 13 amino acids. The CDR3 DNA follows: TGTGCCAGCAGTTTAGATGAGGACAGGCTTCTGTTTTTT. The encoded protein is CASSLDEDRLLFF.

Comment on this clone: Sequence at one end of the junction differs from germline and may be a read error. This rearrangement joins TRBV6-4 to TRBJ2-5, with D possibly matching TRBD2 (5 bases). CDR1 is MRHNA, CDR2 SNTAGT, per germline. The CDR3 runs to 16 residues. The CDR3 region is CASSDPWTGQRENQYF. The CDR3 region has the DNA TGTGCCAGCAGTGACCCATGGACTGGTCAGCGCGAGAACCAGTACTTC.